The rows below give T cell receptor beta chains drawn from one sample of a study of CD8+CD57+ T cells in acquired aplastic anemia. TCRdb itself ran the reads through MiXCR, one entry per CDR3 protein. The sample lists 220,000 or so distinct CDR3 sequences; about 62% were seen once. The specimen was sorted CD4+, CD8+, or CD8+CD57+ T cells (not recorded which) from PBMCs. The receptors originated from a human donor with aplastic anemia. The CDR3 runs from the conserved cysteine through the conserved F or W. D genes are given only for firm matches. Size is omitted from some rows. Given values are once, few, many or a class for expanded clones.

clone_size: -; v_call: TRBV14; d_call: -; j_call: TRBJ1-2; cdr3_nt: TGTGCCAGCAGCCAAACAGCGGACCCTATCTATGGCTACACCTTC; cdr3_aa: CASSQTADPIYGYTF
clone_size: -; v_call: TRBV9; d_call: -; j_call: TRBJ1-2; cdr3_nt: TGTGCCAGCAGTTCCCATCAAACAGGGTCCAGGGGCTACACCTTC; cdr3_aa: CASSSHQTGSRGYTF
clone_size: -; v_call: TRBV19; d_call: -; j_call: TRBJ1-4; cdr3_nt: TGTGCCAGTAGTCCTGGGAGCGGAGCGGAACTGTTTTTT; cdr3_aa: CASSPGSGAELFF
clone_size: -; v_call: TRBV9; d_call: -; j_call: TRBJ1-1; cdr3_nt: TGTGCCAGCAGCGTAGCAGGGGACCCGAGGACTGAAGCTTTCTTT; cdr3_aa: CASSVAGDPRTEAFF
clone_size: -; v_call: TRBV25-1; d_call: -; j_call: TRBJ2-7; cdr3_nt: TGTGCCAGCAGCGATTCTAGGCAGCACGAGCAGTACTTC; cdr3_aa: CASSDSRQHEQYF
clone_size: -; v_call: TRBV6-5; d_call: -; j_call: TRBJ2-2; cdr3_nt: TGTGCCAGCAGTCTCCACAGAGGGGAGCTGTTTTTT; cdr3_aa: CASSLHRGELFF
clone_size: -; v_call: TRBV20-1; d_call: TRBD2; j_call: TRBJ2-1; cdr3_nt: TGCAGTGCCTCTGGGAGGGACGGGGTTATAGCGGGGGGCTCCTACAATGAGCAGTTCTTC; cdr3_aa: CSASGRDGVIAGGSYNEQFF
clone_size: -; v_call: TRBV10-3; d_call: TRBD1; j_call: TRBJ2-5; cdr3_nt: TGTGCCATCAGTGACCTGGGACAGACCCAAGAGACCCAGTACTTC; cdr3_aa: CAISDLGQTQETQYF
clone_size: -; v_call: TRBV2; d_call: TRBD2; j_call: TRBJ2-1; cdr3_nt: TGTGCCAGCGGAGGGATAGCGGGGGCGGTGCATGAGCAGTTCTTC; cdr3_aa: CASGGIAGAVHEQFF
clone_size: many; v_call: TRBV6-5; d_call: -; j_call: TRBJ1-1; cdr3_nt: TGTGCCAGCAGTTATGGGGGGGGGACTGAAGCTTTCTTT; cdr3_aa: CASSYGGGTEAFF
clone_size: -; v_call: TRBV3-1; d_call: -; j_call: TRBJ2-7; cdr3_nt: TGTGCCAGCAGCCAACTCTACGAGCAGTACTTC; cdr3_aa: CASSQLYEQYF
clone_size: -; v_call: TRBV7-6; d_call: -; j_call: TRBJ2-7; cdr3_nt: TGTGCCAGCAGCCCCCGGGACAACTCCTACGAGCAGTACTTC; cdr3_aa: CASSPRDNSYEQYF
clone_size: -; v_call: TRBV2; d_call: TRBD1; j_call: TRBJ1-6; cdr3_nt: TGTGCCAGCAGTGAGGGACAGGGAACCTCACCCCTCCACTTT; cdr3_aa: CASSEGQGTSPLHF
clone_size: -; v_call: TRBV20-1; d_call: -; j_call: TRBJ2-1; cdr3_nt: TGCAGTGCCCCGGGTTCAGGAGTCAAGCAGTTCTTC; cdr3_aa: CSAPGSGVKQFF
clone_size: many; v_call: TRBV11-2; d_call: -; j_call: TRBJ1-4; cdr3_nt: TGTGCCAGCAGCTTACATGCAACTAATGAAAAACTGTTTTTT; cdr3_aa: CASSLHATNEKLFF
clone_size: -; v_call: TRBV14; d_call: -; j_call: TRBJ2-1; cdr3_nt: TGTGCCAGCAGCCCGTTGAAAGACCATGAGCAGTTCTTC; cdr3_aa: CASSPLKDHEQFF
clone_size: once; v_call: TRBV10-2; d_call: -; j_call: TRBJ2-7; cdr3_nt: TGCGCCAGCACAACAGGGGGGGAGTTTTACGAGCAGTACTTC; cdr3_aa: CASTTGGEFYEQYF
clone_size: -; v_call: TRBV20-1; d_call: -; j_call: TRBJ1-1; cdr3_nt: TGCAGTGCTAGACACGCGGAGGGGACTTTCTTT; cdr3_aa: CSARHAEGTFF
clone_size: many; v_call: TRBV6-1; d_call: TRBD2; j_call: TRBJ2-2; cdr3_nt: TGTGCCAGCAGTGAAGCTGCCCTAGCGGGGGGCCTCTTCACCGGGGAGCTGTTTTTT; cdr3_aa: CASSEAALAGGLFTGELFF
clone_size: -; v_call: TRBV10-2; d_call: TRBD1; j_call: TRBJ1-1; cdr3_nt: TGCGCCAGCAGGAGTACAGGGGGAGCTTTCTTT; cdr3_aa: CASRSTGGAFF
clone_size: few; v_call: TRBV5-1; d_call: -; j_call: TRBJ1-1; cdr3_nt: TGCGCCAGCAGCTCCGAGGTTGGGGCAAAGGCCCCTGAAGCTTTCTTT; cdr3_aa: CASSSEVGAKAPEAFF
clone_size: -; v_call: TRBV12-3/TRBV12-4; d_call: -; j_call: TRBJ2-7; cdr3_nt: TGTGCCAGCAGTTCAGGGACCGACGGCACCTACGAGCAGTACTTC; cdr3_aa: CASSSGTDGTYEQYF
clone_size: -; v_call: TRBV20-1; d_call: -; j_call: TRBJ2-3; cdr3_nt: TGCAGTGCTAGAGACCTCCGGGGCACAGATACGCAGTATTTT; cdr3_aa: CSARDLRGTDTQYF
clone_size: once; v_call: TRBV5-1; d_call: -; j_call: TRBJ1-6; cdr3_nt: TGCGCCAGCACCCAGGACCCTAATCCACCCCTCCACTTT; cdr3_aa: CASTQDPNPPLHF
clone_size: -; v_call: TRBV20-1; d_call: -; j_call: TRBJ2-7; cdr3_nt: TGCAGTGCTAGAGATCTTAGGGGCGGAAGCCAGACCTACGAGCAGTACTTC; cdr3_aa: CSARDLRGGSQTYEQYF
clone_size: many; v_call: TRBV14; d_call: TRBD1; j_call: TRBJ2-1; cdr3_nt: TGTGCCAGCAGCCTTGGACAGGGTAACAATGAGCAGTTCTTC; cdr3_aa: CASSLGQGNNEQFF
clone_size: few; v_call: TRBV10-1; d_call: -; j_call: TRBJ1-1; cdr3_nt: TGCGCCAGCAACAACCCACACACTGAAGCTTTCTTT; cdr3_aa: CASNNPHTEAFF
clone_size: -; v_call: TRBV5-5; d_call: TRBD1; j_call: TRBJ1-1; cdr3_nt: TGTGCCAGCAGCTCCAAGACAGGGTTTACTGAAGCTTTCTTT; cdr3_aa: CASSSKTGFTEAFF
clone_size: -; v_call: TRBV12-3/TRBV12-4; d_call: TRBD2; j_call: TRBJ2-7; cdr3_nt: TGTGCCAGCAGTCCAGAGGGATTAGCGGGGGCCCCCTACGAGCAGTACTTC; cdr3_aa: CASSPEGLAGAPYEQYF
clone_size: -; v_call: TRBV29-1; d_call: -; j_call: TRBJ2-7; cdr3_nt: TGCAGCGTTGGGGACGACATTGGGCGGTACGAGCAGTACTTC; cdr3_aa: CSVGDDIGRYEQYF
clone_size: few; v_call: TRBV4-1; d_call: TRBD1; j_call: TRBJ1-2; cdr3_nt: TGCGCCAGCAGCCAAGAAGACAGGGGGCTAAGTGGCTACACCTTC; cdr3_aa: CASSQEDRGLSGYTF
clone_size: -; v_call: TRBV7-9; d_call: -; j_call: TRBJ2-7; cdr3_nt: TGTGCCAGCAGCTTGGAGTTGGGCGGGGCCACTTACGAGCAGTACTTC; cdr3_aa: CASSLELGGATYEQYF
clone_size: once; v_call: TRBV15; d_call: -; j_call: TRBJ1-3; cdr3_nt: TGTGCCACCAGCAGACGAGGCTCTGGAAACACCATATATTTT; cdr3_aa: CATSRRGSGNTIYF
clone_size: -; v_call: TRBV20-1; d_call: TRBD2; j_call: TRBJ2-7; cdr3_nt: TGCAGTGCTAGTCGGGGGGGAAGGGACGAGCAGTACTTC; cdr3_aa: CSASRGGRDEQYF
clone_size: -; v_call: TRBV5-1; d_call: -; j_call: TRBJ2-1; cdr3_nt: TGCGCCAGCAGCCCGTCGGGACGTAACAATGAGCAGTTCTTC; cdr3_aa: CASSPSGRNNEQFF
clone_size: -; v_call: TRBV12-3/TRBV12-4; d_call: -; j_call: TRBJ1-6; cdr3_nt: TGTGCCAGCAGTAATCAGGGGCTCAAATTATCACCCCTCCACTTT; cdr3_aa: CASSNQGLKLSPLHF
clone_size: once; v_call: TRBV4-1; d_call: TRBD1; j_call: TRBJ2-7; cdr3_nt: TGCGCCAGCAGCCAAGAGGGACAGGGAACCTACGAGCAGTACTTC; cdr3_aa: CASSQEGQGTYEQYF
clone_size: -; v_call: TRBV7-3; d_call: TRBD2; j_call: TRBJ2-1; cdr3_nt: TGTGCCAGCAGCCCCTCTAGCGGGAGGGCCTGGGGTGAGCAGTTCTTC; cdr3_aa: CASSPSSGRAWGEQFF
clone_size: -; v_call: TRBV2; d_call: -; j_call: TRBJ1-2; cdr3_nt: TGTGCCAGCAGTGGGCAGCAAAAATACTATGGCTACACCTTC; cdr3_aa: CASSGQQKYYGYTF
clone_size: once; v_call: TRBV9; d_call: TRBD1; j_call: TRBJ1-3; cdr3_nt: TGTGCCAGCAGCGAGGACAGGGGGCTTGGAAACACCATATATTTT; cdr3_aa: CASSEDRGLGNTIYF
clone_size: -; v_call: TRBV19; d_call: -; j_call: TRBJ1-2; cdr3_nt: TGTGCCAGTAAAACTTCGTACAGATCGACCTATGGCTACACCTTC; cdr3_aa: CASKTSYRSTYGYTF
clone_size: -; v_call: TRBV7-9; d_call: TRBD1; j_call: TRBJ1-4; cdr3_nt: TGTGCCAGCAGCTTCGCAGGGGGTGCCGGGACCTTCACCCTCCAAAATGAAAAACTGTTTTTT; cdr3_aa: CASSFAGGAGTFTLQNEKLFF
clone_size: -; v_call: TRBV2; d_call: -; j_call: TRBJ1-6; cdr3_nt: TGTGCCAGCAGCTTGACAGCCTATAATTCACCCCTCCACTTT; cdr3_aa: CASSLTAYNSPLHF
clone_size: -; v_call: TRBV9; d_call: -; j_call: TRBJ1-1; cdr3_nt: TGTGCCAGCAGTCAAACGGAAGCAAACACTGAAGCTTTCTTT; cdr3_aa: CASSQTEANTEAFF
clone_size: -; v_call: TRBV20-1; d_call: -; j_call: TRBJ2-1; cdr3_nt: TGCAGTGCTTCCCCGCCAAGACCAGTTCGCAATGAGCAGTTCTTC; cdr3_aa: CSASPPRPVRNEQFF
clone_size: many; v_call: TRBV24-1; d_call: TRBD1; j_call: TRBJ2-3; cdr3_nt: TGTGCCACCGCACCGGGGACGGGACAGGGGGCCTCAGATACGCAGTATTTT; cdr3_aa: CATAPGTGQGASDTQYF
clone_size: -; v_call: TRBV25-1; d_call: TRBD1; j_call: TRBJ1-4; cdr3_nt: TGTGCCAGCAGTCCGGGGGGACAGCGTGATAATGAAAAACTGTTTTTT; cdr3_aa: CASSPGGQRDNEKLFF
clone_size: many; v_call: TRBV29-1; d_call: -; j_call: TRBJ2-3; cdr3_nt: TGCAGCGTTGAAGCCCTAGCGAGACGCACAGATACGCAGTATTTT; cdr3_aa: CSVEALARRTDTQYF
clone_size: -; v_call: TRBV7-9; d_call: -; j_call: TRBJ2-7; cdr3_nt: TGTGCCAGCAGCTTATCGGGATCCTTGAACTACGAGCAGTACTTC; cdr3_aa: CASSLSGSLNYEQYF
clone_size: -; v_call: TRBV2; d_call: -; j_call: TRBJ2-7; cdr3_nt: TGTGCCAGGGGGAGGACAGTATCGCCTTACGAGCAGTACTTC; cdr3_aa: CARGRTVSPYEQYF
clone_size: -; v_call: TRBV20-1; d_call: -; j_call: TRBJ1-2; cdr3_nt: TGCAGTGCTAGAGATTACGAGGGGAGCTACACCTTC; cdr3_aa: CSARDYEGSYTF